A selection of T cell receptor beta chains follows, all from one sample in a study of T cell changes during pregnancy in multiple sclerosis. Using immunoSEQ multiplex PCR, the repertoire was profiled, and TCRdb retains in-frame clones only, with some absent. The sample consists of 75,000 to 95,000 clones, 94% of them appearing once. The material was CD4+ T cells from peripheral blood mononuclear cells, obtained after pregnancy. The receptors were sampled from a female donor with multiple sclerosis, enrolled in a pregnancy study. Both conserved end residues are part of each CDR3. A D gene is named only where the DNA matches it firmly. Some rows have no size entry. The others give once, few or many, or a class for an expanded clone.

size	V	D	J	DNA	CDR3
once	TRBV28	-	TRBJ1-1	TGTGCCAGCAGCCCCCTATGGAGAGGGATGGCTGAAGCTTTCTTT	CASSPLWRGMAEAFF
-	TRBV28	TRBD1	TRBJ1-1	TGTGCCAGCAGTTTGCTCGCCGGGACAGGGAGAACTGAAGCTTTCTTT	CASSLLAGTGRTEAFF
once	TRBV4-3	-	TRBJ1-4	TGCGCCAGCAGCCAACTCGTAAATAATGAAAAACTGTTTTTT	CASSQLVNNEKLFF
-	TRBV28	-	TRBJ1-5	TGTGCCAGCAGTTTCTCGGGGATGGGTTTCAATCAGCCCCAGCATTTT	CASSFSGMGFNQPQHF
-	TRBV7-9	TRBD1	TRBJ1-6	TGTGCCAGCAGCCGAATGGCCCCCGGGACAGGGTTTAATTCACCCCTCCACTTT	CASSRMAPGTGFNSPLHF
-	TRBV5-1	TRBD1	TRBJ1-2	TGCGCCAGTAGGGACAGCTATGGCTACACCTTC	CASRDSYGYTF
-	TRBV27	TRBD2	TRBJ2-3	TGTGCCAGCCGATCCCCGGGACTATCCCTCACAGATACGCAGTATTTT	CASRSPGLSLTDTQYF
once	TRBV28	-	TRBJ2-7	TGTGCCAGCACCCCGGGGGGCAGCCGGAGCTCCTACGAGCAGTACTTC	CASTPGGSRSSYEQYF
-	TRBV29-1	TRBD1	TRBJ2-3	TGCAGCGTTGATCAGGGGGTGGGAACAGATACGCAGTATTTT	CSVDQGVGTDTQYF
-	TRBV6-5	TRBD1	TRBJ2-3	TGTGCCAGCAGCCCCGACAGGGGTCTCACAGATACGCAGTATTTT	CASSPDRGLTDTQYF
-	TRBV21-1	-	TRBJ2-7	TGTGCCAGCAGCAGGGACAGTCCCTACGAGCAGTACTTC	CASSRDSPYEQYF
-	TRBV19	-	TRBJ1-2	TGTGCCAGTAGTATGGGCGGCGGGACCCTAAACTATGGCTACACCTTC	CASSMGGGTLNYGYTF
-	TRBV18	-	TRBJ2-7	TGTGCCAGCTCACCCCAATCCTACGAGCAGTACTTC	CASSPQSYEQYF
once	TRBV4-1	TRBD2	TRBJ2-3	TGCGCCAGCAGCCAAGGGGGTAGCGGGATGGCGCAGTATTTT	CASSQGGSGMAQYF
-	TRBV19	TRBD2	TRBJ2-7	TGTGCCAGTAGTAGTCCTAGCGGGGACCCAAGGGCCTACGAGCAGTACTTC	CASSSPSGDPRAYEQYF
few	TRBV5-5	TRBD1	TRBJ2-5	TGTGCCAGCAGCTTGAGAGGGGGCGCAAATTGGGAGACCCAGTACTTC	CASSLRGGANWETQYF
few	TRBV18	-	TRBJ1-1	TGTGCCAGCTCACCACCAACAGGGTCTAACACTGAAGCTTTCTTT	CASSPPTGSNTEAFF
-	TRBV6-5	-	TRBJ1-5	TGTGCCAGCAGGGGCAGGAATCAGCCCCAGCATTTT	CASRGRNQPQHF
-	TRBV6-1	-	TRBJ1-5	TGTGCCAGCAGCGTAAATCAGCCCCAGCATTTT	CASSVNQPQHF
-	TRBV19	TRBD1	TRBJ1-5	TGTGCCAGTAGTGGGACGGACAGGATTAGCAATCAGCCCCAGCATTTT	CASSGTDRISNQPQHF
-	TRBV19	-	TRBJ1-5	TGTGCCAGTAGTGTCCACGGGAATCAGCCCCAGCATTTT	CASSVHGNQPQHF
-	TRBV6-4	TRBD2	TRBJ2-1	TGTGCCAGCAGTGACACCCCCCTAGCGGGAACCAACAATGAGCAGTTCTTC	CASSDTPLAGTNNEQFF